This entry lists 5 T cell receptor beta chains sequenced from one sample in a study of identical twins. Via MiXCR, TCRdb re-called the 5' RACE reads, giving one row per CDR3 protein. Counted here are 500,000 to 550,000 distinct CDR3 sequences, 20% to 25% occurring once; the ten biggest clones make up around 0.48%. The sample also formed part of further work on yellow fever vaccine responses in identical twins.

Sequenced: CD4+ T cells sorted from blood. These receptors originate from a woman between 18 and 29 years old in good health.

This clonotype was observed a few times. The chain couples TRBV15 to TRBJ2-7; TRBD2 agrees at 11 bases. The CDR3 has 15 residues. Unmatched junction bases numbered 4, after V lost 4 bases and J lost 2 bases. Germline V gene data show CDR1 as LNHNV and CDR2 as YYDKDF (reference sequence). CDR3 bases: TGTGCCACCAGCACCCGACTAGCGGGAACCTACGAGCAGTACTTC. Its protein product is CATSTRLAGTYEQYF. Filled out from reference TRBV15 and TRBJ2-7, the complete variable domain reads DAMVIQNPRYQVTQFGKPVTLSCSQTLNHNVMYWYQQKSSQAPKLLFHYYDKDFNNEADTPDNFQSRRPNTSFCFLDIRSPGLGDTAMYLCATSTRLAGTYEQYFGPGTRLTVT.

This clonotype was seen more than once but under ten times. The chain has TRBV12-3 or TRBV12-4 and TRBJ1-2; 7 bases line up with TRBD1. Trimming removed 10 bases from V and 8 bases from J; junction bases left unmatched: 25. The CDR3 extends over 17 amino acids. The DNA for the CDR3 is TGTGCCAATAAAGACAGGGACGGTGCTAATACATGGTCAGGCTACACCTTC. It specifies CANKDRDGANTWSGYTF.

This clonotype has more than one count but fewer than ten. This rearrangement joins TRBV4-2 to TRBJ2-1; no clear D gene. Trimming took 0 bases from V and 9 from J, leaving 12 bases between them. The CDR3 spans 14 residues. Germline CDR1 LGHNA, CDR2 YNFKEQ. The chain's CDR3 is CASSQERFSSEQFF. The DNA for the CDR3 is TGTGCCAGCAGCCAAGAACGGTTTTCGAGTGAGCAGTTCTTC.

In its sample, this clonotype was seen a few times. This rearrangement joins TRBV6-4 to TRBJ2-1, with 7 bases that match TRBD2. CDR3 length: 17 amino acids. J lost 0 bases, V lost 6 bases, and 11 bases had no gene match. Germline lookup yields CDR1 MRHNA and CDR2 SNTAGT. The CDR3 reads CASSAYSSGSSYNEQFF. The CDR3 DNA follows: TGTGCCAGCAGCGCCTACTCTAGCGGTAGCTCCTACAATGAGCAGTTCTTC.

This clonotype was seen many times. The genes are TRBV7-3 and TRBJ2-2; tentatively, D is TRBD2 (7 bases). Trimming cost V 7 bases and J 2 bases, with 11 bases left between them. CDR3 length equals 14 residues. The germline gives CDR1 SGHTA, CDR2 FQGTGA. The CDR3 nucleotides are TGTGCCAGCACCCGGGGGGCCAACACCGGGGAGCTGTTTTTT. It yields the protein CASTRGANTGELFF. Complete variable domain (other parts from reference TRBV7-3 and TRBJ2-2): GAGVSQTPSNKVTEKGKYVELRCDPISGHTALYWYRQSLGQGPEFLIYFQGTGAADDSGLPNDRFFAVRPEGSVSTLKIQRTERGDSAVYLCASTRGANTGELFFGEGSRLTVL.